The next 23 T cell receptor beta chains were all read from a single sample in a study of blood T cell repertoires in COVID-19. The assay was immunoSEQ multiplex PCR, and TCRdb's table has in-frame clones only and misses some. The sample has roughly 200,000 clones, roughly nine tenths seen once. The sequenced sample consisted of peripheral blood. These receptors originate from a man between 60 and 75 years old with active or convalescent COVID-19.

The gene calls are TRBV6-5 and TRBJ1-2, with 8 bases fitting TRBD1. The CDR3 totals 13 residues. The V and J ends lost 6 bases and 4 bases, in that order; junction bases with no gene match: 4. CDR1 is MNHEY, CDR2 SVGAGI, per germline. The CDR3 loop is CASSQGAVYGYTF. In DNA form, the CDR3 reads TGTGCCAGCAGCCAGGGGGCAGTCTATGGCTACACCTTC.

This sequence joins TRBV6-6 and TRBJ2-3; 11 nucleotides align to TRBD2. This CDR3 spans 13 amino acids. Germline V lookup: CDR1 MNHNY, CDR2 SVGAGI (reference sequence). With V trimmed by 2 bases and J by 11 bases, 3 bases remained unmatched. CDR3 sequence: CASSYGSGGGQYF. The CDR3 DNA sequence: TGTGCCAGCAGTTACGGTAGCGGGGGGGGGCAGTATTTT.

The genes are TRBV9 and TRBJ1-1, with D maybe TRBD1 (6 bases). With 3 bases removed from V and 1 base from J, the gap between germline ends came to 7 bases. This CDR3 is 13 amino acids long. CDR1 and CDR2 (germline): SGDLS, YYNGEE. The CDR3, as DNA: TGTGCCAGCAGCGCGGACAGGAACACTGAAGCTTTCTTT. Its protein is CASSADRNTEAFF.

V usage is TRBV2 and J usage is TRBJ1-6, with 10 bases that match TRBD1. The CDR3 is 14 amino acids. Germline values: CDR1 SNHLY, CDR2 FYNNEI. The trim removed 8 bases at V and 10 bases at J, leaving 8 bases unmatched. The CDR3 DNA follows: TGTGCCAGCCTCCCCGGGACAGGGGCCTCACCCCTCCACTTT. Residues: CASLPGTGASPLHF.

The chain employs TRBV9 and TRBJ2-7, with 10 bases identical to TRBD2. CDR1 and CDR2 (germline): SGDLS, YYNGEE. The CDR3 loop spans 16 amino acids. The junction had 10 bases not matched to a gene; V was cut back by 4 bases and J by 3 bases. CDR3 loop: CASSSTTSGSVYEQYF. The CDR3 DNA reads as TGTGCCAGCAGCTCTACGACTAGCGGGTCCGTCTACGAGCAGTACTTC. Together with reference TRBV9 and TRBJ2-7, the CDR3 gives the full variable domain: DSGVTQTPKHLITATGQRVTLRCSPRSGDLSVYWYQQSLDQGLQFLIQYYNGEERAKGNILERFSAQQFPDLHSELNLSSLELGDSALYFCASSSTTSGSVYEQYFGPGTRLTVT.

V and J are TRBV4-1 and TRBJ1-6, with D tentatively TRBD1 (6 bases). The CDR3 runs to 17 residues. V was shortened by 4 bases and J by 4 bases, with 17 bases between the two germline ends. CDR1 and CDR2 from the germline V gene are MGHRA and YSYEKL. This chain's CDR3 is CASSPQPDSSYNSPLHF. CDR3 coding DNA: TGCGCCAGCAGCCCTCAGCCGGACAGCTCGTATAATTCACCCCTCCACTTT.

The V gene is TRBV4-1, the J gene TRBJ1-6; 8 bases fit TRBD1. This CDR3 has 16 residues. The J segment lost 8 bases and the V segment lost 0 bases, leaving 6 bases of the junction unmatched. Germline CDR1 and CDR2: MGHRA and YSYEKL. CDR3 coding DNA: TGCGCCAGCAGCCAAGATTGGGGACAGGACCATTCACCCCTCCACTTT. It translates to CASSQDWGQDHSPLHF.

On this clone itself: Other DNA sequences within the sample encode an identical CDR3. The chain recombines TRBV5-1 with TRBJ1-1, with D unclear. Trimming pared 2 bases from V and 3 bases from J, leaving 8 bases between. This CDR3 contains 13 residues. Germline assignment: CDR1 SGHRS and CDR2 YFSETQ. The CDR3 here is CASSLKLDTEAFF. DNA of the CDR3: TGCGCCAGCAGCTTAAAGCTGGACACTGAAGCTTTCTTT. Combining the CDR3 with reference TRBV5-1 and TRBJ1-1 gives the whole variable domain KAGVTQTPRYLIKTRGQQVTLSCSPISGHRSVSWYQQTPGQGLQFLFEYFSETQRNKGNFPGRFSGRQFSNSRSEMNVSTLELGDSALYLCASSLKLDTEAFFGQGTRLTVV.

The J gene is TRBJ2-2, the V gene TRBV18; 9 positions match TRBD2. J lost 0 bases, V lost 3 bases, and 8 bases had no gene match. Germline CDR1 reads KGHSH; CDR2 reads LQKENI. The CDR3 covers 18 residues. The DNA of the CDR3 is TGTGCCAGCTCACCGTTTTCCAGCGGGGGGTCGAACACCGGGGAGCTGTTTTTT. Protein: CASSPFSSGGSNTGELFF.

The chain recombines TRBV19 with TRBJ1-5, with D possibly TRBD1 on 6 matching bases. V was pared by 3 bases and J by 6 bases, with 12 bases between. Germline assignment: CDR1 LNHDA and CDR2 SQIVND (reference sequence). The CDR3 is 14 residues long. CDR3 DNA: TGTGCCAGTAGTATGGGACACGATGGTCAGCCCCAGCATTTT. It codes for CASSMGHDGQPQHF.

This chain links TRBV2 with TRBJ1-5, with 11 bases matching TRBD1. The CDR3 has 16 amino acids. V shed 5 bases, J shed 7 bases, and the junction held 10 bases outside the gene matches. Germline V gene data show CDR1 as SNHLY and CDR2 as FYNNEI. The CDR3 DNA reads TGTGCCAGCAGTTCTCGGACAGGGGGCAATAACCAGCCCCAGCATTTT. Encoded protein: CASSSRTGGNNQPQHF.

V is TRBV15 and J is TRBJ2-6; 11 nucleotides line up with TRBD1. CDR1 is LNHNV, CDR2 YYDKDF, per germline (reference sequence). With 1 base clipped from V and 3 bases from J, the junction kept 5 bases outside the gene matches. The CDR3 runs 18 residues. This CDR3 is CATSRGRTGGGGANVLTF. The CDR3 DNA reads as TGTGCCACCAGCAGAGGCCGGACAGGGGGCGGTGGGGCCAACGTCCTGACTTTC. Full variable domain (rest looked up from reference TRBV15 and TRBJ2-6): DAMVIQNPRYQVTQFGKPVTLSCSQTLNHNVMYWYQQKSSQAPKLLFHYYDKDFNNEADTPDNFQSRRPNTSFCFLDIRSPGLGDTAMYLCATSRGRTGGGGANVLTFGAGSRLTVL.

V usage is TRBV14 and J usage is TRBJ2-7; the D gene is possibly TRBD2 (6 bases). This CDR3 region has 13 residues. V was trimmed by 1 base and J by 4 bases, leaving 8 bases between them. Looked up from germline, CDR1 is SGHDN and CDR2 is FVKESK. CDR3 nucleotides: TGTGCCAGCAGCCAAGGACTAGGATACGAGCAGTACTTC. Its protein is CASSQGLGYEQYF.

The rearrangement uses TRBV24-1 and TRBJ1-2, with unresolved D. Germline V gene data show CDR1 as KGHDR and CDR2 as SFDVKD. V lost 3 bases and J 3 bases, leaving 7 bases between the germline ends. This CDR3 spans 13 amino acids. CDR3 region: CATSDDFYYGYTF. Written as DNA, the CDR3 is TGTGCCACCAGTGATGACTTTTACTATGGCTACACCTTC.

This chain uses TRBV5-4 with TRBJ1-1, with TRBD1 matching 7 bases. V was clipped by 2 bases and J by 3 bases; unmatched bases: 10. Germline V gene lookup returns CDR1 SGHNT and CDR2 YYREEE (reference sequence). This CDR3 is built from 16 residues. This CDR3 reads CASSLWTGRRDTEAFF. DNA of the CDR3: TGTGCCAGCAGCTTATGGACAGGTAGGCGGGACACTGAAGCTTTCTTT.

The chain uses TRBV5-1 and TRBJ2-5, with TRBD2 identical over 13 bases. Germline V lookup: CDR1 SGHRS, CDR2 YFSETQ. The CDR3 contains 15 residues. J lost 5 bases, V lost 4 bases, and 5 bases had no gene match. As DNA, the CDR3 is TGCGCCAGCAGCGCCCTGACTAGCGGGGGGGAGACCCAGTACTTC. Amino acids: CASSALTSGGETQYF.

The chain recombines TRBV12-2 with TRBJ2-7; the table names TRBD1, a call not compared with the DNA. TRBV12-2 is listed as a pseudogene. The CDR3 totals 17 residues. The CDR3 reads CASRSTQAGQGYYEQYF. As DNA, the CDR3 is TGTGCAAGTCGCTCCACCCAGGCCGGACAGGGATACTACGAGCAGTACTTC.

A single count supports this clone. The CDR3 nucleotides read TGTGCCAGCAGTGACACTGCTGCCATCGATTCACCCCTCCACTTT. Encoded protein: CASSDTAAIDSPLHF. The V and J genes are TRBV6-1 and TRBJ1-6, with D uncertain. V lost 3 bases and J lost 8, with 14 bases in between. The CDR3 consists of 15 residues. Germline V CDR1 and CDR2: MNHNS, SASEGT.

V usage is TRBV6-5 and J usage is TRBJ1-1; 7 bases agree with TRBD1. Losses at the gene ends were 7 bases for V and 1 base for J; bases not matched to a gene: 9. Germline lookup yields CDR1 MNHEY and CDR2 SVGAGI. CDR3 length: 15 amino acids. CDR3 DNA sequence: TGTGCCAGCACAAAGGGACAGCACTCGAACACTGAAGCTTTCTTT. Protein product: CASTKGQHSNTEAFF.

CDR3 sequence: CASSVSRDLSYEQYF. The CDR3 DNA is TGTGCCAGCAGCGTCTCACGGGACTTATCCTACGAGCAGTACTTC. The V gene is TRBV9, the J gene TRBJ2-7; possibly TRBD2 for D (6 bases). V was cut by 2 bases and J by 1 base, with 13 bases left in between. Germline CDR1 and CDR2: SGDLS and YYNGEE. The CDR3 is 15 residues long.

This chain uses TRBV7-2 with TRBJ1-3, with D maybe TRBD1 (6 bases). Germline values: CDR1 SGHTA, CDR2 FQGNSA. CDR3 length: 16 amino acids. Trimming removed 5 bases from V and 0 bases from J, with 14 bases in between. The CDR3 is CASSPGTGTSGNTIYF. The CDR3, as DNA: TGTGCCAGCAGCCCCGGAACAGGGACCTCTGGAAACACCATATATTTT.

This sequence joins TRBV5-1 and TRBJ2-5, with 7 bases aligning to TRBD1. The V gene's germline CDR1 is SGHRS and CDR2 YFSETQ. The junction had 11 bases not matched to a gene; V was cut back by 1 base and J by 2 bases. The CDR3 extends over 17 amino acids. The CDR3 reads CASSLSMTGPTQETQYF. The CDR3 DNA follows: TGCGCCAGCAGCTTGAGTATGACAGGGCCGACACAAGAGACCCAGTACTTC.

The J gene is TRBJ2-1, the V gene TRBV5-5; 9 bases line up with TRBD2. With 0 bases clipped from V and 3 bases from J, the junction kept 4 bases outside the gene matches. The CDR3 totals 16 residues. Germline V gene data show CDR1 as SGHKS and CDR2 as YYEKEE (reference sequence). The CDR3 DNA sequence: TGTGCCAGCAGCTTGGCTGGGCGGGGGGGCTACAATGAGCAGTTCTTC. This sequence encodes CASSLAGRGGYNEQFF.